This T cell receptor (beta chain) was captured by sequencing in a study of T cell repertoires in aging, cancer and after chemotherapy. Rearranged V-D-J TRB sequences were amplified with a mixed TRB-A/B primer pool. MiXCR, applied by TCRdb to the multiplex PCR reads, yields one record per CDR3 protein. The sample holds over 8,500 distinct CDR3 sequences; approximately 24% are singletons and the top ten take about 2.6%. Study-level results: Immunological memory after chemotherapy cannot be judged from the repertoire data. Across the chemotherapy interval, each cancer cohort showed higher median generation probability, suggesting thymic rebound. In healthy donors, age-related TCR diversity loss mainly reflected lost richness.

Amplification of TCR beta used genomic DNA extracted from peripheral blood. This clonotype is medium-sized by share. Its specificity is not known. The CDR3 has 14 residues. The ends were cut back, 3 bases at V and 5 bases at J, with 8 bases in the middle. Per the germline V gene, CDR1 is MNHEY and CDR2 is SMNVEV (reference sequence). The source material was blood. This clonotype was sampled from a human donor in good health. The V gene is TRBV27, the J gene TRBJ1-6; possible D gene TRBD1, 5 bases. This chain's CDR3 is CASSFRANNSPLHF. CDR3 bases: TGTGCCAGCAGTTTCAGGGCTAATAATTCACCCCTCCACTTT.